This T cell receptor beta chain comes out of a study of blood T cells in healthy people across ages. Whole-study findings and limits: Higher diversity, along with more naive CD4+ cells, distinguished long-lived donors from aged donors. PBMCs went unsorted, and a conclusive naive versus antigen-experienced comparison was therefore prevented. Measured against age, TCR beta diversity per million T cells decreased in a roughly linear manner.

This clonotype was seen only a few times. Its antigen is unidentified. Between the trimmed V and J ends, which lost 0 bases and 7 bases, there was a span of 15 bases. CDR1 is DFQATT and CDR2 is SNEGSKA in the germline V gene (reference sequence). This CDR3 is 14 amino acids long. Each sample had at least 7 million PBMCs isolated. Sample-barcoded 5' priming and a J-beta primer mix drove a second PCR of roughly 6 to 12 cycles. MiXCR, applied by TCRdb to the 5' RACE reads, yields one record per CDR3 protein. The profile shows hundreds of thousands of distinct CDR3 sequences, around 42% of them singletons.

The rearrangement joins TRBV20-1 to TRBJ1-1, with a possible D match to TRBD1 (5 bases). Material: blood. The source of this sequence is a man aged 60 to 75 in good health. CDR3 protein: CSARDNSGGYEAFF. DNA of the CDR3: TGCAGTGCTAGAGATAATAGCGGGGGTTATGAAGCTTTCTTT.